Shown below are 29 T cell receptor beta chains from a single sample sequenced in a study of blood T cell repertoires in COVID-19. Sequencing was performed with immunoSEQ multiplex PCR; in TCRdb, only in-frame clones are kept and a portion is missing. Of fewer than 150,000 clones in the sample, roughly four fifths were seen once. Sequenced material: peripheral blood. The receptors shown here come from a woman aged 80 or over in a cohort sampled during active or convalescent COVID-19.

The chain couples TRBV9 to TRBJ2-1; 11 positions match TRBD2. The CDR3 length is 15 residues. Germline loops: CDR1 SGDLS, CDR2 YYNGEE. V shed 3 bases, J shed 9 bases, and the junction held 8 bases outside the gene matches. The chain's CDR3 is CASSAVLAGGAEQFF. CDR3 nucleotide sequence: TGTGCCAGCAGCGCAGTCCTAGCGGGGGGAGCTGAGCAGTTCTTC.

The CDR3 protein is CASSFRTGGGTDTQYF. The CDR3 DNA reads as TGTGCCAGCAGCTTTCGTACGGGGGGGGGCACAGATACGCAGTATTTT. The V and J genes are TRBV7-2 and TRBJ2-3, with TRBD2 matching over 8 bases. The junction had 6 bases not matched to a gene; V was cut back by 3 bases and J by 1 base. Germline V lookup: CDR1 SGHTA, CDR2 FQGNSA. The CDR3 length is 16 residues.

The chain joins TRBV19 to TRBJ2-2; tentatively, D is TRBD1 (5 bases). V was pared by 3 bases and J by 9 bases, with 17 bases between. The germline CDR1 and CDR2 sequences are LNHDA and SQIVND (reference sequence). The CDR3 sequence is 15 residues long. CDR3 sequence reads: CASSIFGALARELFF. As DNA, the CDR3 is TGTGCCAGTAGTATCTTTGGGGCGCTGGCCAGGGAGCTGTTTTTT.

The chain combines TRBV18 with TRBJ1-1, with D unresolved. Germline CDR1 reads KGHSH; CDR2 reads LQKENI. The V gene lost 3 bases and the J gene lost 5 bases, with 16 bases spanning the gap. This CDR3 comprises 15 residues. The CDR3 coding sequence is TGTGCCAGCTCACCTACCCCCACCGGCGGAACTGAAGCTTTCTTT. Protein sequence: CASSPTPTGGTEAFF.

CDR3 DNA: TGTGCCAGCAGTTCGCCTCGGACTAGTGGGAGCAATGAGCAGTTCTTC. Translated: CASSSPRTSGSNEQFF. The rearrangement joins TRBV27 to TRBJ2-1; 7 bases agree with TRBD2. J was trimmed by 6 bases and V by 4 bases; bases with no gene match: 12. The CDR3 sequence is 16 residues long. Germline V gene sequence: CDR1 MNHEY, CDR2 SMNVEV (reference sequence).

Turning to this clone: Other DNA sequences within the sample encode an identical CDR3. The rearrangement joins TRBV29-1 to TRBJ1-1; the D gene is possibly TRBD1 (6 bases). Trimming left V 1 base short and J 4 bases short, with 7 bases between. Germline CDR1 SQVTM, CDR2 ANQGSEA. This CDR3 comprises 12 residues. The CDR3 nucleotides read TGCAGCGTTGAAGGAGGGGGCACTGAAGCTTTCTTT. Protein sequence: CSVEGGGTEAFF.

This rearrangement joins TRBV28 to TRBJ2-5; 12 nucleotides line up with TRBD2. Looked up from germline, CDR1 is MDHEN and CDR2 is SYDVKM. J gave up 3 bases and V 6 bases, and 5 bases lay outside the gene matches. The CDR3 length is 15 residues. The CDR3 coding sequence is TGTGCCAGCAGCCAACTAGCGGGGGGAGAAGAGACCCAGTACTTC. Protein product: CASSQLAGGEETQYF.

The chain recombines TRBV2 with TRBJ2-1, with D perhaps matching TRBD1 (6 bases). Trimming cost V 0 bases and J 8 bases, with 11 bases left between them. CDR1 and CDR2 from the germline V gene are SNHLY and FYNNEI. CDR3 size: 14 residues. In DNA, the CDR3 is TGTGCCAGCAGTGAAGCGGGTGAGGGGGATGAGCAGTTCTTC. Residues: CASSEAGEGDEQFF.

The chain carries TRBV5-5 and TRBJ2-1; 13 positions match TRBD2. This CDR3 has 15 residues. From germline, CDR1 is SGHKS and CDR2 YYEKEE (reference sequence). With V trimmed by 4 bases and J by 9 bases, 7 bases remained unmatched. The CDR3 loop is CASSPTSGGASEQFF. The CDR3 bases are TGTGCCAGCAGCCCTACTAGCGGGGGGGCCTCTGAGCAGTTCTTC.

The chain employs TRBV6-6 and TRBJ2-1; D is unresolved. Per germline, CDR1 MNHNY and CDR2 SVGAGI (reference sequence). V lost 4 bases to trimming and J lost 6 bases, with 7 bases between them. The CDR3 consists of 12 residues. The CDR3 DNA reads as TGTGCCAGCAGTTCCTTGAGCAATGAGCAGTTCTTC. It translates to CASSSLSNEQFF.

Of note for this clone: Other nucleotide sequences from this sample produce the same CDR3. The genes are TRBV6-6 and TRBJ1-1; D remains unclear. The CDR3 covers 14 residues. From germline, CDR1 is MNHNY and CDR2 SVGAGI (reference sequence). The germline V and J ends were trimmed by 0 bases and 1 base, with 6 bases remaining between them. The CDR3 region is CASSYSRGNTEAFF. Written as DNA, the CDR3 is TGTGCCAGCAGTTACTCGCGGGGGAACACTGAAGCTTTCTTT.

V is TRBV4-3 and J is TRBJ2-2, with D uncertain. CDR1 LGHNA and CDR2 YSLEER come from the germline V gene. V gave up 0 bases and J gave up 0 bases, with 11 bases separating them. This CDR3 has 17 amino acids. CDR3 coding DNA: TGCGCCAGCAGCCAAGACTTCTCCAGCGCGAACACCGGGGAGCTGTTTTTT. It yields the protein CASSQDFSSANTGELFF.

This chain joins TRBV9 and TRBJ2-7; D is unclear. The germline V gene has CDR1 SGDLS and CDR2 YYNGEE. This CDR3 comprises 15 residues. V was pared by 2 bases and J by 0 bases, with 12 bases between. The CDR3 coding sequence is TGTGCCAGCAGCGTTAATAGCATAAGCTCCTACGAGCAGTACTTC. Its protein product is CASSVNSISSYEQYF.

The genes are TRBV5-1 and TRBJ2-3, with 8 bases that match TRBD1. The CDR3 covers 14 residues. The V gene end was trimmed by 2 bases and the J gene end by 4 bases; junction bases not matched to a gene: 3. Germline CDR1 is SGHRS and CDR2 is YFSETQ. CDR3 protein: CASSFQTGADTQYF. The CDR3 DNA reads as TGCGCCAGCAGCTTCCAGACAGGGGCAGATACGCAGTATTTT.

The V gene is TRBV5-1, the J gene TRBJ1-2; possibly TRBD1 for D (5 bases). This CDR3 contains 14 residues. CDR1 and CDR2 (germline): SGHRS, YFSETQ. V was cut by 6 bases and J by 2 bases, with 14 bases left in between. This CDR3 reads CASIPAPGNYGYTF. CDR3 sequence (DNA): TGCGCCAGCATCCCGGCCCCAGGGAACTATGGCTACACCTTC.

The chain couples TRBV7-9 to TRBJ2-7, with 9 bases aligning to TRBD1. V dropped 1 base and J dropped 6; count of bases not matched to a gene: 4. The CDR3 has 14 amino acids. The germline CDR1 and CDR2 sequences are SEHNR and FQNEAQ (reference sequence). This CDR3 reads CASSLVGQGREQYF. Written as DNA, the CDR3 is TGTGCCAGCAGCTTAGTGGGACAGGGCCGCGAGCAGTACTTC.

The chain employs TRBV10-3 and TRBJ2-3; D might be TRBD1 (7 bases). Looked up from germline, CDR1 is ENHRY and CDR2 is SYGVKD. V was clipped by 0 bases and J by 6 bases, with 13 bases between them. The CDR3 runs to 15 residues. In DNA form, the CDR3 reads TGTGCCATCAGTGAGTCCAGACAGGGAGGTGATACGCAGTATTTT. This sequence encodes CAISESRQGGDTQYF.

Remarks on this clone: Compared with germline, one end of the junction differs, possibly owing to a read error. The CDR3 DNA sequence: TGTGCCAGCAGTGACCCCCTCTTCGTCCTAATCCACTTC. This translates into CASSDPLFVLIHF. V usage is TRBV6-1 and J usage is TRBJ2-5; D not resolved. The CDR3 spans 13 residues. Germline CDR1 and CDR2: MNHNS and SASEGT.

This clone was observed a few times. The rearrangement links TRBV7-9 to TRBJ1-3; a possible D gene is TRBD1 (5 bases). The germline gives CDR1 SEHNR, CDR2 FQNEAQ (reference sequence). The CDR3 is 13 amino acids. V lost 5 bases and J 3 bases, leaving 8 bases between the germline ends. The CDR3 protein is CASSRTNGNTIYF. The CDR3, as DNA: TGTGCCAGCAGCCGGACAAATGGAAACACCATATATTTT. The whole variable domain, filled in from reference TRBV7-9 and TRBJ1-3, reads DTGVSQNPRHKITKRGQNVTFRCDPISEHNRLYWYRQTLGQGPEFLTYFQNEAQLEKSRLLSDRFSAERPKGSFSTLEIQRTEQGDSAMYLCASSRTNGNTIYFGEGSWLTVV.

The rearrangement links TRBV3-1 (or the pseudogene TRBV3-2) to TRBJ2-3; TRBD1 agrees at 7 bases. The junction had 5 bases not matched to a gene; V was cut back by 7 bases and J by 4 bases. The CDR3 totals 13 residues. In germline, CDR1 is LGHDT, CDR2 YNNKEL (reference sequence). CDR3 nucleotides: TGTGCCAGCACCTCACAGGGGTCAGATACGCAGTATTTT. Translating gives CASTSQGSDTQYF.

In its sample, this clone was seen once. As DNA, the CDR3 is TGCGCCAGCAGCTTGGATGGACAGGGTAATACTGAAGCTTTCTTT. This codes for CASSLDGQGNTEAFF. This sequence joins TRBV5-1 and TRBJ1-1; 8 bases agree with TRBD1. The CDR3 has 15 residues. J was trimmed by 5 bases and V by 0 bases; bases with no gene match: 6. The germline gives CDR1 SGHRS, CDR2 YFSETQ.

The chain recombines TRBV6-1 with TRBJ2-3; 9 bases fit TRBD2. Germline assignment: CDR1 MNHNS and CDR2 SASEGT. This CDR3 is 16 amino acids long. The junction had 6 bases not matched to a gene; V was cut back by 0 bases and J by 5 bases. Written as DNA, the CDR3 is TGTGCCAGCAGTGAAGCCGGCGGGGGGGCGGTAGATACGCAGTATTTT. Protein: CASSEAGGGAVDTQYF.

This clone was counted a single time. The sample has other DNA sequences that encode this CDR3 too. The V and J genes are TRBV29-1 and TRBJ2-3, with 7 bases that match TRBD1. After removal of 3 bases from V and 2 bases from J, the junction contained 2 bases not matched to a gene. In germline, CDR1 is SQVTM, CDR2 ANQGSEA. CDR3 length equals 13 residues. The CDR3 DNA is TGCAGCGTTGACACAGGGGACACAGATACGCAGTATTTT. As protein: CSVDTGDTDTQYF.

The chain joins TRBV5-1 to TRBJ2-3, with a possible D match to TRBD1 (5 bases). The germline V and J ends were trimmed by 1 base and 0 bases, with 15 bases remaining between them. This CDR3 is 17 amino acids long. Germline V CDR1 and CDR2: SGHRS, YFSETQ. The CDR3 DNA follows: TGCGCCAGCAGCTTGAAGGGGTTGGCAGTTAGCACAGATACGCAGTATTTT. It encodes CASSLKGLAVSTDTQYF.

V gene TRBV7-9 combines with J gene TRBJ1-3; TRBD1 matches at 7 bases. V shed 5 bases and J 8 bases; nucleotides not matched to a gene: 6. Germline loops: CDR1 SEHNR, CDR2 FQNEAQ (reference sequence). This CDR3 has 13 residues. CDR3 region: CASSRTGRDTIYF. The CDR3 nucleotides are TGTGCCAGCAGCCGGACAGGCCGGGACACCATATATTTT.

This chain joins TRBV15 and TRBJ1-5, with D tentatively TRBD1 (6 bases). V was cut by 0 bases and J by 15 bases, with 15 bases left in between. Germline V gene lookup returns CDR1 LNHNV and CDR2 YYDKDF (reference sequence). This CDR3 is 13 amino acids long. Here the CDR3 DNA reads TGTGCCACCAGCAGAGAATGGAGGACAGCTTCGCATTTT. Its translation is CATSREWRTASHF.

The rearrangement uses TRBV21-1 and TRBJ1-6. TRBV21-1 is classified as a pseudogene. CDR3 size: 9 residues. The CDR3 bases are TGTGCCAGCAGCCTACCCCTCCACTTT. This codes for CASSLPLHF.

This rearrangement joins TRBV11-2 to TRBJ2-1; TRBD2 matches at 9 bases. Germline V CDR1 and CDR2: SGHAT, FQNNGV. CDR3 length equals 17 residues. The trim removed 2 bases at V and 8 bases at J, leaving 13 bases unmatched. The CDR3 nucleotides read TGTGCCAGCAGCTTAAAGGGGTGGACTAGCGCAAAACATGAGCAGTTCTTC. It is translated as CASSLKGWTSAKHEQFF. Drawing the rest from reference TRBV11-2 and TRBJ2-1, the complete variable domain is EAGVAQSPRYKIIEKRQSVAFWCNPISGHATLYWYQQILGQGPKLLIQFQNNGVVDDSQLPKDRFSAERLKGVDSTLKIQPAKLEDSAVYLCASSLKGWTSAKHEQFFGPGTRLTVL.

This clone was detected only once. The chain uses TRBV3-1 (or the pseudogene TRBV3-2) and TRBJ2-3, with TRBD1 as a possible D gene (6 bases). Trimming removed 3 bases from V and 8 bases from J, with 18 bases in between. Germline CDR1 LGHDT, CDR2 YNNKEL (reference sequence). This CDR3 comprises 15 residues. The CDR3 coding sequence is TGTGCCAGCAGCCAGTCGACAGGATCCCCGGGTACGCAGTATTTT. It yields the protein CASSQSTGSPGTQYF.